In this sample, the clone carrying this T cell receptor beta chain turned up a few times. Allocation to cohorts depended on clinical history reported by the participants. In the 2 weeks before study entry, exposed participants met a COVID-19 case, which was PCR-confirmed or clinician-diagnosed. J lost 1 base, V lost 2 bases, and 5 bases had no gene match. Germline V gene lookup returns CDR1 SQVTM and CDR2 ANQGSEA. The CDR3 length is 15 residues. The data derive from a study of blood T cell repertoires in COVID-19. Original analysis: Amplified reference gene primers provided the basis for estimating nucleated cell counts. TCRdb's copy holds only in-frame clones and misses some; the assay was immunoSEQ multiplex PCR. Clone size and V and J calls were adopted from that table, with D and trimming inferred from the DNA. The table has around 190,000 clones, roughly 84% seen once; the top ten hold under 4%.

This receptor was identified in a woman younger than 45 who had been exposed to COVID-19. Material for sequencing was PBMCs or T cells enriched from blood (not recorded which). The V and J genes are TRBV29-1 and TRBJ1-5, with TRBD1 identical over 7 bases. CDR3 amino acids: CSVELYRGSNQPQHF. In nucleotides, the CDR3 is TGCAGCGTTGAACTCTACAGGGGAAGCAATCAGCCCCAGCATTTT. The full variable domain, with the rest looked up from reference TRBV29-1 and TRBJ1-5, is SAVISQKPSRDICQRGTSLTIQCQVDSQVTMMFWYRQQPGQSLTLIATANQGSEATYESGFVIDKFPISRPNLTFSTLTVSNMSPEDSSIYLCSVELYRGSNQPQHFGDGTRLSIL.